This T cell receptor (beta chain) was documented in a study of cytomegalovirus exposure and HLA in healthy donors. Overall study findings and caveats: Most TCR sequences were uncommon, yet certain public TCRs appeared in many donors.

PCR used 60 Vbeta primers and 13 Jbeta primers. Assay: immunoSEQ multiplex PCR; the TCRdb copy retains only in-frame clones and omits some. Seen here are about 82,000 clones, around 77% observed once, and the top ten hold around 3.4%. With regard to this clone: Its antigen is not identified.

Sequenced sample: PBMCs. The clonotype was recovered from a man aged 45-60 years in good health and CMV-seronegative.

The CDR3 loop reads CASSPIATGIDTGELFF. The DNA for the CDR3 is TGCGCCAGCAGCCCAATTGCGACAGGGATTGACACCGGGGAGCTGTTTTTT. The chain uses TRBV4-1 and TRBJ2-2; TRBD1 matches at 7 bases. Trimming cost V 4 bases and J 3 bases; bases outside gene matches: 11. The V gene's germline CDR1 is MGHRA and CDR2 YSYEKL. The CDR3 length is 17 residues.